In its sample, the clone carrying this T cell receptor (beta chain) was seen many times. Its specificity is unknown. Among ophthalmopathy patients, the Clinical Activity Score reached at least 3, the NOSPECS grade reached at least 4, and duration remained under 3 months. Each diagnosis drew on symptoms, thyroxine, TRAb, thyroid ultrasound and orbital computed tomography findings. The CDR3 length is 16 residues. The V segment lost 5 bases and the J segment 0 bases; nucleotides outside the gene matches: 7. Germline values: CDR1 MNHNS, CDR2 SASEGT. The data stem from a study of T cells in Graves' hyperthyroidism and ophthalmopathy. Study results and caveats: Ophthalmopathy was model-predicted a median approximately 6.4 months pre-onset. A model using 13 V-J features told ophthalmopathy apart from stable hyperthyroidism.

TCR beta CDR3 regions were amplified from RNA. Initially, a first-round RT-PCR of the TCR CDR3 employed the HTBI primer set. TCRdb re-called the multiplex PCR reads with MiXCR, one entry per CDR3 protein. The sample shows approximately 400,000 distinct CDR3 sequences, about 18% of them seen only once. The chain employs TRBV6-1 and TRBJ1-1; 9 positions agree with TRBD1. Sequenced: blood. This receptor was obtained from a man between 18 and 29 years old with Graves' ophthalmopathy. In DNA form, the CDR3 reads TGTGCCAGCAGTCCTGGGACAGGGATAATGAACACTGAAGCTTTCTTT. Its protein is CASSPGTGIMNTEAFF.